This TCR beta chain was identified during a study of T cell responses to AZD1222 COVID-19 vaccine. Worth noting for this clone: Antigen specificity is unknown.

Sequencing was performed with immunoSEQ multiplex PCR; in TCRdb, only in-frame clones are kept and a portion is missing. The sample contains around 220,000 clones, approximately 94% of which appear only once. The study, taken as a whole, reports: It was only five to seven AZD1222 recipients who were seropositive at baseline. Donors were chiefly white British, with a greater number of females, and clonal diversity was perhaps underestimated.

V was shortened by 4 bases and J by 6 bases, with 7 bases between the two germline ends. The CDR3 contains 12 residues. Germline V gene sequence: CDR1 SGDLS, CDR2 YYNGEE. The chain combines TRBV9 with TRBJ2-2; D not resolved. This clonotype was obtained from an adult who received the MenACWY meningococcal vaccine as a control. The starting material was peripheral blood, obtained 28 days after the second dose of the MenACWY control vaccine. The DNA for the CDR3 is TGTGCCAGCAGCCGTGGGTCCGGGGAGCTGTTTTTT. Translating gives CASSRGSGELFF.